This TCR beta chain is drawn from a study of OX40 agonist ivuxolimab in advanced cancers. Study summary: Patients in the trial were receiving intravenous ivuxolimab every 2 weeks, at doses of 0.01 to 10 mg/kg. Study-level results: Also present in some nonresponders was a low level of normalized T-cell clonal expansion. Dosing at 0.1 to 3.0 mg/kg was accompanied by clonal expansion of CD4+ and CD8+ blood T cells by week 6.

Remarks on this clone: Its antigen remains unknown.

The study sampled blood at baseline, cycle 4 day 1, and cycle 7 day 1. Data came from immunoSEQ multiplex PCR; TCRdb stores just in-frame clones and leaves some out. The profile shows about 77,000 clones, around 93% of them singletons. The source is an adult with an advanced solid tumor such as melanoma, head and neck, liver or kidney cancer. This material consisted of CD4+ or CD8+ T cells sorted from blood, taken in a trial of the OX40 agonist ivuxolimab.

The DNA for the CDR3 is TGTGCCAGTAGTATAGCCCGACTAGCGGGAGGCTCTGAGCAGTTCTTC. It is translated as CASSIARLAGGSEQFF. V gene TRBV19 combines with J gene TRBJ2-1; 13 nucleotides agree with TRBD2. CDR1 is LNHDA and CDR2 is SQIVND in the germline V gene (reference sequence). J lost 9 bases, V lost 1 base, and 6 bases had no gene match. This CDR3 is built from 16 residues. Combining the CDR3 with reference TRBV19 and TRBJ2-1 gives the whole variable domain DGGITQSPKYLFRKEGQNVTLSCEQNLNHDAMYWYRQDPGQGLRLIYYSQIVNDFQKGDIAEGYSVSREKKESFPLTVTSAQKNPTAFYLCASSIARLAGGSEQFFGPGTRLTVL.